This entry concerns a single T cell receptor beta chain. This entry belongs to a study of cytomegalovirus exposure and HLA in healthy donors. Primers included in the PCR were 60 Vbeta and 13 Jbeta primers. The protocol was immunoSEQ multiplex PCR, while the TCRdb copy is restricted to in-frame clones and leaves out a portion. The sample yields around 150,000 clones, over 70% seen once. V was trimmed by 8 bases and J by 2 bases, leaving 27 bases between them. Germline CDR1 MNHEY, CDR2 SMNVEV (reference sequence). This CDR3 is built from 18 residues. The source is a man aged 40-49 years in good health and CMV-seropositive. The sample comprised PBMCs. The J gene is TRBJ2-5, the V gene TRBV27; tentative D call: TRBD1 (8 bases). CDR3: CASGVGRQGRGLQETQYF. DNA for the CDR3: TGTGCCAGCGGCGTGGGCCGACAGGGGCGGGGGCTACAAGAGACCCAGTACTTC.